Shown below are 32 T cell receptor beta chains from a single sample sequenced in a study of T cell clonotyping in hematopoietic cell transplantation. The assay was immunoSEQ multiplex PCR, and TCRdb's table has in-frame clones only and misses some. The repertoire includes about 41,000 clones, 95% of them detected once, and 0.85% to 1% sits in the top ten. Sample: peripheral blood mononuclear cells. The source of these receptors is a young man in good health. Some clones in this sample may be carry-over from other donors' samples.

The chain combines TRBV29-1 with TRBJ2-5; D call uncertain. This CDR3 has 11 amino acids. Germline-derived CDR1 and CDR2 are SQVTM and ANQGSEA. The germline V and J ends were trimmed by 3 bases and 6 bases, with 8 bases remaining between them. The CDR3: CSVDDLKTQYF. The CDR3, as DNA: TGCAGCGTTGATGATCTAAAGACCCAGTACTTC.

The rearrangement joins TRBV7-6 to TRBJ2-7, with 9 positions matching TRBD2. The CDR3 length is 16 residues. The V and J ends lost 1 base and 0 bases, in that order; junction bases with no gene match: 4. Germline V gene data show CDR1 as SGHVS and CDR2 as FNYEAQ. As DNA, the CDR3 is TGTGCCAGCAGCTTAGGTAGAGCGGGGGGCTCCTACGAGCAGTACTTC. It encodes CASSLGRAGGSYEQYF.

The chain uses TRBV4-3 and TRBJ1-1; D gene uncertain. The V and J ends lost 1 base and 0 bases respectively, with 9 bases between them. The germline gives CDR1 LGHNA, CDR2 YSLEER. This CDR3 is 15 amino acids long. The CDR3 spells CASSQGEVLNTEAFF. DNA for the CDR3: TGCGCCAGCAGCCAAGGTGAGGTCTTGAACACTGAAGCTTTCTTT.

Here the CDR3 DNA reads TGTGCCAGCAGCTTAGTACAGGGAGTTGGTATCGATCAGCCCCAGCATTTT. Translating gives CASSLVQGVGIDQPQHF. The V call is TRBV13, the J call TRBJ1-5; maybe TRBD1 (6 bases). Trimming removed 1 base at V and 5 bases at J, with 18 bases between. The CDR3 totals 17 residues. Per germline, CDR1 PRHDT and CDR2 FYEKMQ (reference sequence).

The chain links TRBV6-1 to TRBJ2-6, with TRBD2 matching 9 bases. The CDR3 is 18 amino acids. V was clipped by 0 bases and J by 4 bases; unmatched bases: 7. Per germline, CDR1 MNHNS and CDR2 SASEGT. The CDR3 spells CASSEASREGSGANVLTF. The CDR3 bases are TGTGCCAGCAGTGAAGCGTCGCGGGAGGGTTCCGGGGCCAACGTCCTGACTTTC.

The chain recombines TRBV6-5 with TRBJ1-5; D gene unclear. Per germline, CDR1 MNHEY and CDR2 SVGAGI. The V end lost 4 bases, the J end lost 0 bases, and 7 bases lay between the germline ends. The CDR3 length is 14 residues. The CDR3 region has the DNA TGTGCCAGCAGTTGGAAGTATAGCAATCAGCCCCAGCATTTT. Encoded protein: CASSWKYSNQPQHF.

The J gene is TRBJ2-2, the V gene TRBV7-3; D call uncertain. CDR1 SGHTA and CDR2 FQGTGA come from the germline V gene. Between the trimmed V and J ends, which lost 2 bases and 4 bases, there was a span of 11 bases. The CDR3 totals 15 residues. The CDR3 loop is CASSLGSGSTGELFF. CDR3 nucleotides: TGTGCCAGCAGCTTAGGGTCCGGATCCACCGGGGAGCTGTTTTTT.

The V call is TRBV6-1, the J call TRBJ2-7, with a possible D match to TRBD2 (6 bases). The V end lost 5 bases, the J end lost 7 bases, and 15 bases lay between the germline ends. Per the germline V gene, CDR1 is MNHNS and CDR2 is SASEGT. The CDR3 is made up of 13 amino acids. The CDR3: CASSTTSIGEQYF. CDR3 coding DNA: TGTGCCAGCAGTACGACTAGTATTGGGGAGCAGTACTTC.

V gene TRBV7-2 combines with J gene TRBJ2-1, with a possible D match to TRBD2 (6 bases). Germline CDR1 reads SGHTA; CDR2 reads FQGNSA. V lost 3 bases, J lost 8 bases, and 14 bases lay in between. There are 14 residues in the CDR3. Here the CDR3 DNA reads TGTGCCAGCAGCTTTCCCGGGAGAGTCGATGAGCAGTTCTTC. Its protein is CASSFPGRVDEQFF.

The V call is TRBV4-1, the J call TRBJ2-5; 9 bases agree with TRBD2. Germline trimming cut 6 bases from V and 7 bases from J; bases unmatched to any gene: 18. Germline V gene data show CDR1 as MGHRA and CDR2 as YSYEKL. The CDR3 totals 17 residues. Here the CDR3 DNA reads TGCGCCAGCAGGCGAACCCCCTCTAGCGGGGAACCAGGGACCCAGTACTTC. Translating gives CASRRTPSSGEPGTQYF.

The chain joins TRBV5-1 to TRBJ1-1; perhaps TRBD1 as D (5 bases). This CDR3 has 16 amino acids. V was trimmed by 3 bases and J by 0 bases, leaving 15 bases between them. Germline values: CDR1 SGHRS, CDR2 YFSETQ. The CDR3 DNA is TGCGCCAGCAGCTCCATGGGGGGAGGTATGAACACTGAAGCTTTCTTT. Translating it yields CASSSMGGGMNTEAFF.

This chain joins TRBV11-2 and TRBJ2-7; 7 bases agree with TRBD2. Germline values: CDR1 SGHAT, CDR2 FQNNGV. Trimming removed 5 bases from V and 2 bases from J; junction bases left unmatched: 12. There are 16 residues in the CDR3. The DNA for the CDR3 is TGTGCCAGCAGCCGAGGAGCTAGCGGTCTAACCTACGAGCAGTACTTC. Its translation is CASSRGASGLTYEQYF.

The rearrangement joins TRBV7-2 to TRBJ2-5; D tentatively reads TRBD1 or TRBD2 (5 bases each). The germline V gene encodes CDR1 SGHTA and CDR2 FQGNSA. V dropped 7 bases and J dropped 4 bases, with 19 bases sitting between them. CDR3 length equals 15 residues. In DNA, the CDR3 is TGTGCCAGCACTCGGGGCCGGGGCGTTGGAGAGACCCAGTACTTC. It translates to CASTRGRGVGETQYF.

This chain joins TRBV15 and TRBJ2-7; D is unresolved. Trimming took off 3 bases at V and 5 bases at J, with 8 bases between the two ends. The CDR3 is made up of 12 amino acids. Germline V gives CDR1 LNHNV, CDR2 YYDKDF (reference sequence). CDR3 in amino acids: CATSSGADEQYF. CDR3 DNA sequence: TGTGCCACCAGCAGTGGTGCTGACGAGCAGTACTTC.

This clone was observed once. This chain uses TRBV7-9 with TRBJ1-2, with D unresolved. The germline V and J ends were trimmed by 3 bases and 2 bases, with 19 bases remaining between them. Germline CDR1 SEHNR, CDR2 FQNEAQ (reference sequence). The CDR3 is 17 amino acids. DNA for the CDR3: TGTGCCAGCAGCTTGGGCCTCCCGGGGAGAAGGAACTATGGCTACACCTTC. Amino acid sequence: CASSLGLPGRRNYGYTF.

The gene calls are TRBV4-2 and TRBJ1-1, with no clear D. V was pared by 0 bases and J by 3 bases, with 5 bases between. This CDR3 region has 13 residues. CDR1 LGHNA and CDR2 YNFKEQ come from the germline V gene. As DNA, the CDR3 is TGTGCCAGCAGCCAAGATCAATACACTGAAGCTTTCTTT. Its translation is CASSQDQYTEAFF.

The rearrangement uses TRBV29-1 and TRBJ1-1; weak D call: TRBD1 (5 bases). CDR3 size: 12 residues. The ends were cut back, 4 bases at V and 5 bases at J, with 11 bases in the middle. Germline V gene sequence: CDR1 SQVTM, CDR2 ANQGSEA. In DNA form, the CDR3 reads TGCAGCGTTGGTCTAGGGGAAACTGAAGCTTTCTTT. It codes for CSVGLGETEAFF.

J is TRBJ2-3 and V is TRBV29-1, with D possibly matching TRBD2 (6 bases). CDR1 and CDR2 from the germline V gene are SQVTM and ANQGSEA. V was clipped by 0 bases and J by 3 bases, with 16 bases between them. This CDR3 comprises 16 residues. CDR3 amino acids: CSVEDMGGRYTDTQYF. In DNA, the CDR3 is TGCAGCGTTGAAGATATGGGGGGAAGGTATACAGATACGCAGTATTTT.

This rearrangement joins TRBV19 to TRBJ1-6; D is undetermined. CDR3 length: 17 amino acids. V was pared by 4 bases and J by 6 bases, with 19 bases between. Germline V gives CDR1 LNHDA, CDR2 SQIVND (reference sequence). CDR3 protein: CASSTRNGPPGNSPLHF. In nucleotides, the CDR3 is TGTGCCAGTAGTACGCGAAATGGACCCCCCGGTAATTCACCCCTCCACTTT.

This sequence joins TRBV7-2 and TRBJ1-1; perhaps TRBD1 as D (6 bases). CDR1 and CDR2 (germline): SGHTA, FQGNSA. The V gene lost 1 base and the J gene lost 0 bases, with 6 bases spanning the gap. The CDR3 is 14 amino acids. The CDR3 spells CASSLDRVNTEAFF. CDR3 sequence (DNA): TGTGCCAGCAGCTTAGACAGGGTGAACACTGAAGCTTTCTTT.

The rearrangement joins TRBV5-1 to TRBJ1-1; D perhaps matches TRBD1 (5 bases). With 0 bases removed from V and 6 bases from J, the gap between germline ends came to 12 bases. CDR3 length: 14 residues. Germline CDR1 and CDR2: SGHRS and YFSETQ. The CDR3 bases are TGCGCCAGCAGCTTGGGACACGGAGGGGCTGAAGCTTTCTTT. Its protein product is CASSLGHGGAEAFF.

The chain is built from TRBV19 and TRBJ2-1, with TRBD2 matching 9 bases. Looked up from germline, CDR1 is LNHDA and CDR2 is SQIVND (reference sequence). The CDR3 is 13 amino acids. Trimming cost V 6 bases and J 7 bases; bases outside gene matches: 4. This CDR3 reads CASRGLAQNEQFF. Here the CDR3 DNA reads TGTGCCAGTAGGGGACTAGCCCAGAATGAGCAGTTCTTC.

As to this clone: The germline gene is not matched at one end of the junction; a read error may be the cause. The chain is built from TRBV5-4 and TRBJ1-1, with D possibly TRBD1 on 6 matching bases. The germline V gene encodes CDR1 SGHNT and CDR2 YYREEE (reference sequence). The CDR3 sequence is 13 residues long. CDR3 sequence reads: CASSWRGNAEAFF. The CDR3 DNA reads TGTGCCAGCAGCTGGAGGGGGAACGCTGAAGCTTTCTTT.

This sequence joins TRBV5-4 and TRBJ2-3, with TRBD1 matching 10 bases. V trimming: 2 bases; J trimming: 3 bases; junction bases outside the gene matches: 3. Germline loops: CDR1 SGHNT, CDR2 YYREEE (reference sequence). This CDR3 region has 15 residues. This CDR3 reads CASSLDRGRTDTQYF. CDR3 DNA: TGTGCCAGCAGCTTAGACAGGGGGCGAACAGATACGCAGTATTTT.

The chain employs TRBV7-3 and TRBJ2-1; 10 nucleotides align to TRBD2. The CDR3 is made up of 18 amino acids. The trim removed 5 bases at V and 6 bases at J, leaving 16 bases unmatched. Looked up from germline, CDR1 is SGHTA and CDR2 is FQGTGA. The CDR3 region has the DNA TGTGCCAGCAGCAAATCGACCCTAGAGCGGGGGGGCTCCAATGAGCAGTTCTTC. Protein sequence: CASSKSTLERGGSNEQFF. The full variable domain, in which reference TRBV7-3 and TRBJ2-1 provide the parts outside the CDR3, is GAGVSQTPSNKVTEKGKYVELRCDPISGHTALYWYRQSLGQGPEFLIYFQGTGAADDSGLPNDRFFAVRPEGSVSTLKIQRTERGDSAVYLCASSKSTLERGGSNEQFFGPGTRLTVL.

The V gene is TRBV7-4, the J gene TRBJ2-7; no firm D call. V dropped 5 bases and J dropped 7 bases, with 9 bases sitting between them. From germline, CDR1 is SGHVT and CDR2 SQSDAQ. The CDR3 is made up of 11 amino acids. The CDR3 region has the DNA TGTGCCAGCAGCCTCAATCGGGAGCAGTACTTC. It translates to CASSLNREQYF.

The V gene is TRBV25-1, the J gene TRBJ2-3; D is perhaps TRBD1 (6 bases). The CDR3 extends over 15 amino acids. The germline gives CDR1 MGHDK, CDR2 SYGVNS. Deletions cut 5 bases from V and 2 bases from J, with 14 bases between. The CDR3 nucleotides are TGTGCCAGCAGTTCGACGGACAGAAACACAGATACGCAGTATTTT. Amino acids: CASSSTDRNTDTQYF.

This chain joins TRBV5-4 and TRBJ2-4, with D possibly matching TRBD1 (5 bases). CDR3 length: 15 amino acids. The V end lost 5 bases, the J end lost 5 bases, and 17 bases lay between the germline ends. Germline V CDR1 and CDR2: SGHNT, YYREEE (reference sequence). This CDR3 reads CASRDMTQGQNIQYF. In DNA form, the CDR3 reads TGTGCCAGCAGGGATATGACGCAGGGCCAAAACATTCAGTACTTC.

This chain links TRBV5-6 with TRBJ1-2, with 8 bases aligning to TRBD1. V gave up 3 bases and J gave up 3 bases; unmatched junction bases: 10. The germline gives CDR1 SGHDT, CDR2 YYEEEE. The CDR3 is 16 amino acids. CDR3 sequence: CASSSTWTGIDYGYTF. The CDR3 DNA reads as TGTGCCAGCAGCTCAACTTGGACAGGGATAGACTATGGCTACACCTTC.

In its sample, this clone was seen a few times. J is TRBJ1-2 and V is TRBV4-1; D ambiguous. The CDR3 has 15 residues. Germline CDR1 is MGHRA and CDR2 is YSYEKL. The V and J ends lost 0 bases and 7 bases respectively, with 15 bases between them. For the CDR3, the DNA is TGCGCCAGCAGCCAAGAGGGAGGGCATTGGACTGGCTACACCTTC. This gives the protein CASSQEGGHWTGYTF.

This sequence joins TRBV7-9 and TRBJ2-7, with a tentative D call TRBD2 (6 bases). This CDR3 spans 14 amino acids. Trimming pared 5 bases from V and 2 bases from J, leaving 13 bases between. CDR1 and CDR2 from the germline V gene are SEHNR and FQNEAQ (reference sequence). CDR3 protein: CASSLGTGAYEQYF. In nucleotides, the CDR3 is TGTGCCAGCAGCCTCGGGACGGGAGCCTACGAGCAGTACTTC.

The chain uses TRBV10-1 and TRBJ2-7, with a weak D call TRBD1 (5 bases). The CDR3 loop spans 14 amino acids. Deletions cut 4 bases from V and 5 bases from J, with 15 bases between. Germline CDR1 reads WNHNN; CDR2 reads SYGVQD (reference sequence). The CDR3 region is CASSVPQGTHEQYF. CDR3 nucleotide sequence: TGCGCCAGCAGTGTTCCCCAGGGAACCCACGAGCAGTACTTC.